This entry describes one TCR beta chain. This sample was taken from a study of blood T cell repertoires in COVID-19. Assay used: immunoSEQ multiplex PCR; TCRdb lists only in-frame clones, some missing. The sample lists a few hundred thousand clones; more than 65% were seen once. V lost 6 bases and J lost 0, with 12 bases in between. The CDR3 is made up of 15 amino acids. In germline, CDR1 is MNHEY, CDR2 SVGAGI. This TCR was recovered from a woman younger than 35 with acute or convalescent COVID-19. The sequenced sample consisted of peripheral blood. This rearrangement joins TRBV6-5 to TRBJ2-1, with D perhaps TRBD2 (6 bases). CDR3 in amino acids: CASRTGTPSYNEQFF. Written as DNA, the CDR3 is TGTGCCAGCAGGACCGGGACTCCCTCCTACAATGAGCAGTTCTTC.